This TCR beta chain stems from a study of T-cell reconstitution after alpha-beta-depleted transplantation in children. Whole-study results and caveats: Newly made T cells mostly supplied T-cell counts and diversity one year after transplant. Reportedly, only several hundred clones from non-depleted graft cells drove alpha-beta T-cell counts at about two months. The high TCRbeta diversity at day 60 in some patients came from surviving recipient T cells and thymic progenitors.

The CDR3 totals 17 residues. J gave up 3 bases and V 1 base, and 10 bases lay outside the gene matches. In its sample, this clonotype was seen many times. Antigen: not known. Preparation of the TCRbeta library used unique molecular identifiers. TCRdb redid the calling of the PCR reads with MiXCR, one entry per CDR3 protein. The table records some 300,000 distinct CDR3 sequences, nearly 8% of them present only once. The chain uses TRBV12-3 or TRBV12-4 and TRBJ2-7; 9 positions agree with TRBD1. Sequenced material: peripheral blood, taken 360 days after TCRalphabeta/CD19-depleted stem cell transplant. The sequence came from a female patient aged 2-15 years who had a stem cell transplant for Fanconi anemia, so the T cells may come from the graft donor. In nucleotides, the CDR3 is TGTGCCAGCAGTTTAGTCCCCGGACAGGGGCTGTACTACGAGCAGTACTTC. Its translation: CASSLVPGQGLYYEQYF.